Reported below is one T cell receptor (beta chain). Antigen unknown. Exclusion of a patient followed from autoimmune disease history or systemic immunosuppression. V dropped 1 base and J dropped 2 bases, with 12 bases sitting between them. CDR3 size: 15 residues. Germline CDR1 SGHVS, CDR2 FQNEAQ. The data originate from a study of OX40 agonist ivuxolimab in advanced cancers. The overall study: Mean age around 64 years, range 23 to 79; about 81% male.

Method: immunoSEQ multiplex PCR; TCRdb's copy keeps in-frame clones and lacks some. Altogether tens of thousands of clones are present, about 94% being singletons, with the ten largest covering 11%. General study points: By week 6 at 0.1 to 3.0 mg/kg, blood CD4+ and CD8+ T cells had expanded clonally.

This sequence was found in an adult with an advanced solid tumor such as melanoma, head and neck, liver or kidney cancer. The sample here was CD4+ or CD8+ T cells sorted from blood, taken in a trial of the OX40 agonist ivuxolimab. The chain links TRBV7-8 to TRBJ2-7; possibly TRBD2 for D (5 bases). CDR3 nucleotides: TGTGCCAGCAGCTTAGTGTCAGTAGCGCCCTACGAGCAGTACTTC. It is translated as CASSLVSVAPYEQYF.